Sequencing of this T cell receptor (beta chain) was carried out in a study of Ad26.COV2.S vaccination and SARS-CoV-2 variants. Clones were sequenced by immunoSEQ multiplex PCR, and TCRdb holds only the in-frame ones, with some missing. This sample carries a few hundred thousand clones, 88% of them seen once, and the ten largest clones take 3.6%. This CDR3 is 15 amino acids long. Germline V gene lookup returns CDR1 MRHNA and CDR2 SNTAGT. The V segment lost 2 bases and the J segment 3 bases; nucleotides outside the gene matches: 3. Described treatment: over 15 received Ad26.COV2.S at low or high dose, single or two shots; roughly five received placebo; per-sample allocation not given. Collection of the samples took place on day 63 after the first injection of vaccine or placebo.

The V call is TRBV6-4, the J call TRBJ1-5, with 8 bases fitting TRBD1. This sequence was found in a person aged 18 to 65 who received the Ad26.COV2.S COVID-19 vaccine or a placebo. This specimen consisted of peripheral blood, obtained in a trial of Ad26.COV2.S vaccine versus placebo. DNA of the CDR3: TGTGCCAGCAGTGACCCGGGACAGGCCAATCAGCCCCAGCATTTT. It codes for CASSDPGQANQPQHF.